This passage covers 5 T cell receptor beta chains from one sample sequenced in a study of shared clonotypes between healthy human individuals. The repertoire was sequenced with immunoSEQ multiplex PCR; TCRdb's copy has only in-frame clones and lacks some. The top ten hold about 0.36% of the sample, which has about 2.3 million clones, roughly 92% seen once. Material: naive CD4+ T cells from PBMCs. As for subset: CD45RA+ positively selected. All receptors derive from a man aged 18 to 30 in good health. Some clones in this sample may be carry-over from other donors' samples.

V gene TRBV5-4 combines with J gene TRBJ2-5; TRBD1 aligns across 7 bases. V lost 2 bases, J lost 5 bases, and 3 bases stayed unmatched. The CDR3 is 13 amino acids. The germline V gene encodes CDR1 SGHNT and CDR2 YYREEE (reference sequence). The CDR3 loop reads CASSFPRGETQYF. For the CDR3, the DNA is TGTGCCAGCAGCTTCCCCAGGGGGGAGACCCAGTACTTC.

With regard to this clone: The same CDR3 is also encoded by other DNA sequences in this sample. The gene calls are TRBV2 and TRBJ1-2; D is unclear. The ends were cut back, 4 bases at V and 0 bases at J, with 6 bases in the middle. Germline lookup yields CDR1 SNHLY and CDR2 FYNNEI. The CDR3 has 13 residues. CDR3 residues: CASSAGPNYGYTF. In DNA form, the CDR3 reads TGTGCCAGCAGTGCGGGCCCTAACTATGGCTACACCTTC.

V and J are TRBV5-6 and TRBJ2-7; D not certain. Germline V gene sequence: CDR1 SGHDT, CDR2 YYEEEE. V lost 4 bases and J lost 5, with 13 bases in between. The CDR3 extends over 13 amino acids. The CDR3, as DNA: TGTGCCAGCAGCCCTGGTCGGGTCGACGAGCAGTACTTC. Protein product: CASSPGRVDEQYF.

This clone was detected once. The rearrangement uses TRBV19 and TRBJ2-5, with D possibly matching TRBD2 (6 bases). The V end lost 5 bases, the J end lost 5 bases, and 18 bases lay between the germline ends. The CDR3 length is 15 residues. Germline-derived CDR1 and CDR2 are LNHDA and SQIVND (reference sequence). Here the CDR3 reads CASSPLVGGLETQYF. The CDR3, as DNA: TGTGCCAGTAGTCCCCTAGTGGGAGGATTGGAGACCCAGTACTTC.

The chain carries TRBV28 and TRBJ2-7; TRBD2 aligns across 14 bases. CDR3 size: 15 residues. Germline V gene data show CDR1 as MDHEN and CDR2 as SYDVKM. The junction had 7 bases not matched to a gene; V was cut back by 5 bases and J by 7 bases. This CDR3 is CASSETSGGVGEQYF. In DNA, the CDR3 is TGTGCCAGCAGTGAGACTAGCGGGGGGGTAGGTGAGCAGTACTTC.